This T cell receptor (beta chain) was sequenced for a study of blood T cell repertoires in COVID-19 (dated by TCRdb to 2019 to 2021). As for the study more broadly: Samples from collaborators originated in the United States, Italy and Spain and spanned both the acute and convalescent phases of COVID-19. The material from the prospective study consisted of cDNA or gDNA derived from T cells, B-cell-depleted T cells, or PBMCs. The repertoires were released in a freely available public database intended as a resource for research on the immune response to SARS-CoV-2. A de-identified subject ID, COVID-19 status, age in years and sex were almost always included in the sample metadata. Samples were obtained from the ongoing ImmuneRACE study (first 160 participants) and from 1,200 or so subjects provided by 6 global collaborators. Deeply sampled blood TCRbeta repertoires from subjects exposed to, actively infected with, or recovered from COVID-19 were included in the dataset. Where available, HLA class I and class II types were obtained from metadata supplied by the sample provider rather than from assay-based typing.

From cysteine to phenylalanine, the CDR3 is 13 amino acids long. Only CDR3 DNA remains: 39 bases, in frame from the first base. V loses 6 bases at its end and J loses 4 bases; junction bases beyond the gene matches: 4. TCRbeta CDR3 regions were amplified from genomic DNA by means of the immunoSEQ Assay, a bias-controlled multiplex PCR. From the authors' description of their analysis: Within the assay, amplification of reference gene primers was used to estimate how many nucleated cells each sample contained. To quantify the absolute abundance of each unique TCRbeta CDR3 rearrangement, sequence reads were collapsed and filtered. For each sample, productive Simpson clonality was calculated as the square root of Simpson's diversity index across productive rearrangements. What TCRdb holds here is the immuneACCESS table cut down to in-frame rearrangements. Part of the clones is not present; checked against another copy, under half of the missing clones reflect an unresolved V gene, and the others are unexplained. V, J and clone size are taken as reported in that table, and D and trimming were inferred from the DNA itself. The sample yields about 72,000 clones; around 82% were counted once. Just over 6.5% of the sample belongs to the ten largest clones.

Worth noting for this clone: Its cognate antigen has yet to be identified. Nothing much larger sits one base from this clone, and base qualities are not available.

The research as a whole found: The quantity of clinical and demographic metadata differed by source and by participant and was supplied without curation.

Each collaborating institution followed its own protocols to collect whole blood in K2EDTA tubes. For TCRbeta analysis, collaborators shipped samples in one of three forms: frozen whole blood, isolated PBMCs, or DNA extracted from either of those sample types. The material sequenced was peripheral blood. The chain is encoded by TRBV12-3 or TRBV12-4 joined to TRBJ2-7, with 9 middle bases fitting TRBD1. The clonotype comes from a man in his 60s with acute or convalescent COVID-19. The DNA is TGTGCCAGCAGCGGGACAGGGCGATACGAGCAGTACTTC. It translates to CASSGTGRYEQYF.